This T cell receptor beta chain stems from a study of blood T cell repertoires in COVID-19. Study-wide background: Donors in the United States, Italy and Spain gave samples during acute or convalescent COVID-19. PBMCs, B-cell-depleted T cells, or T cells were the source of the cDNA or gDNA that made up the material.

Per the study methods: It was from reference gene primer amplification that nucleated cell counts were estimated. Data came from immunoSEQ multiplex PCR; TCRdb stores just in-frame clones and leaves some out. The V and J calls and clone size were taken over from that table, and D and trimming were inferred from the DNA. The sample shows about 98,000 clones, approximately 89% of them seen only once. CDR3 length: 15 amino acids. Trimming pared 4 bases from V and 5 bases from J, leaving 15 bases between. CDR1 is SGHVS, CDR2 FQNEAQ, per germline. The chain combines TRBV7-8 with TRBJ1-5; D is undetermined. This TCR came from a man between 50 and 59 years old with acute or convalescent COVID-19. The specimen sequenced was peripheral blood. CDR3 residues: CASSSVEGGYQPQHF. The CDR3 region has the DNA TGTGCCAGCAGCTCTGTCGAGGGAGGGTATCAGCCCCAGCATTTT. Filled out from reference TRBV7-8 and TRBJ1-5, the complete variable domain reads GAGVSQSPRYKVAKRGQDVALRCDPISGHVSLFWYQQALGQGPEFLTYFQNEAQLDKSGLPSDRFFAERPEGSVSTLKIQRTQQEDSAVYLCASSSVEGGYQPQHFGDGTRLSIL.